This T cell receptor beta chain was recorded in a study of beta chain features in type 1 diabetes. Expressed TCRB transcripts were sequenced because the isolated RNA had all been reverse transcribed beforehand. Data came from immunoSEQ multiplex PCR; TCRdb stores just in-frame clones and leaves some out. The sample holds some 410,000 clones, about an eighth seen once. This CDR3 is built from 15 residues. Germline CDR1 reads SGHVS; CDR2 reads FQNEAQ. V trimming: 5 bases; J trimming: 5 bases; junction bases outside the gene matches: 10. In its sample, this clone was seen a few times. Antigen specificity is unknown. Study results and limitations: Patients and controls would share equally any PCR tilt toward shorter templates. Any HLA effect on TCRB rearrangement was left unresolved by small sub-analyses. Junctions at VDJ sites from type 1 diabetes patients had fewer insertions and more deletions.

The TCR was taken from a woman under 30 in good health. Sequencing was done on a sample of naive CD4+ T cells from blood. The chain is built from TRBV7-8 and TRBJ2-5; 8 bases fit TRBD1. CDR3 region: CASSPRLDRVETQYF. The CDR3 region has the DNA TGTGCCAGCAGCCCCCGGTTGGACAGGGTTGAGACCCAGTACTTC.